This TCR beta chain originates from a study of blood T cell repertoires in COVID-19. As for the study in general: T cells, B-cell-depleted T cells, or PBMCs supplied cDNA or gDNA.

Trimming cost V 7 bases and J 7 bases, with 14 bases left between them. The CDR3 contains 14 residues. CDR1 is MNHEY and CDR2 is SVGAGI in the germline V gene. Methods used by the authors: From reference gene primer amplification, estimates of nucleated cell counts were derived. Clones were read by immunoSEQ multiplex PCR, and TCRdb kept only the in-frame ones, dropping some. From that table come the V and J calls and clone size; the DNA was used to work out D and trimming. The profile shows about 260,000 clones, 80% to 95% of them singletons. Sequences were obtained from peripheral blood. This chain uses TRBV6-5 with TRBJ1-6; D may be TRBD1 (5 bases). The receptor was derived from a person aged 18 to 30 with COVID-19, enrolled during active disease. CDR3 DNA sequence: TGTGCCAGCATGGAAGGGGCCCGGAATTCACCCCTCCACTTT. Its protein product is CASMEGARNSPLHF.